This T cell receptor beta chain was captured in a study of blood T cell repertoires in COVID-19. Turning to the study itself: Researchers got acute and convalescent COVID-19 samples from the United States, Italy and Spain. Sources were T cells, B-cell-depleted T cells, or PBMCs; the material itself was cDNA or gDNA.

In the source study's methods: Scientists estimated how many nucleated cells there were by amplifying reference gene primers. The repertoire was sequenced with immunoSEQ multiplex PCR; TCRdb's copy has only in-frame clones and lacks some. The V and J calls and clone size are taken from that table; D and trimming were inferred from the DNA. The table has about 51,000 clones, around 84% seen once; the top ten hold 3.5% to 5%. The CDR3 is 16 amino acids. V lost 4 bases and J lost 5, with 18 bases in between. Germline CDR1 KGHSH, CDR2 LQKENI. The chain is built from TRBV18 and TRBJ2-1; D unclear. The source material was peripheral blood. This sequence originates from a man older than 75 with active COVID-19. The CDR3 spells CASSLLTLSSNNEQFF. The CDR3, as DNA: TGTGCCAGCTCACTGCTGACTCTCTCTTCTAACAATGAGCAGTTCTTC.